The 22 T cell receptor beta chains reported below all come from one sample, sequenced in a study of OX40 agonist ivuxolimab in advanced cancers. Here immunoSEQ multiplex PCR was the method, and the copy in TCRdb shows in-frame clones only, minus some. The table has about 58,000 clones, 83% seen once; the top ten hold less than 3.5%. Sample: CD4+ or CD8+ T cells sorted from blood, taken in a trial of the OX40 agonist ivuxolimab. The receptors stem from an adult with an advanced solid tumor such as melanoma, head and neck, liver or kidney cancer.

The gene calls are TRBV5-5 and TRBJ2-1; TRBD2 matches 7 bases. Germline assignment: CDR1 SGHKS and CDR2 YYEKEE (reference sequence). The CDR3 has 14 amino acids. Unmatched junction bases numbered 9, after V lost 3 bases and J lost 9 bases. CDR3: CASSYGLVVGEQFF. The CDR3 DNA reads as TGTGCCAGCAGCTACGGACTAGTTGTTGGTGAGCAGTTCTTC.

The V gene is TRBV5-4, the J gene TRBJ1-2; D is uncertain. This CDR3 comprises 13 residues. Trimming removed 1 base from V and 8 bases from J, with 12 bases in between. Per the germline V gene, CDR1 is SGHNT and CDR2 is YYREEE (reference sequence). The CDR3 protein is CASSLPGELGYTF. The CDR3 bases are TGTGCCAGCAGCTTGCCCGGGGAATTGGGCTACACCTTC.

This clone was detected only once. The chain combines TRBV7-2 with TRBJ1-2; the D is unclear. V lost 1 base and J 5 bases, leaving 14 bases between the germline ends. CDR3 size: 15 residues. Per the germline V gene, CDR1 is SGHTA and CDR2 is FQGNSA. CDR3 coding DNA: TGTGCCAGCAGCTTAGAGAGCTCCGGAGCGTATGGCTACACCTTC. Translating gives CASSLESSGAYGYTF.

The chain links TRBV9 to TRBJ2-6; TRBD1 is a possible D gene (5 bases). The germline V gene encodes CDR1 SGDLS and CDR2 YYNGEE. The CDR3 is 16 amino acids. V lost 0 bases to trimming and J lost 2 bases, with 9 bases between them. The CDR3, as DNA: TGTGCCAGCAGCGTAGGACAGTCGGCTGGGGCCAACGTCCTGACTTTC. Protein: CASSVGQSAGANVLTF.

This clone was seen just once. The V and J genes are TRBV20-1 and TRBJ2-1; no clear D gene. Germline CDR1 DFQATT, CDR2 SNEGSKA (reference sequence). The CDR3 consists of 11 residues. V lost 7 bases, J lost 11 bases, and 15 bases lay in between. The CDR3 region is CSVPQTKKQFF. In DNA form, the CDR3 reads TGCAGTGTACCGCAAACAAAAAAGCAGTTCTTC.

The count of this clone is one. The chain is built from TRBV11-3 and TRBJ1-2; 7 nucleotides line up with TRBD1. Germline loops: CDR1 SGHNT, CDR2 YENEEA. The CDR3 has 13 amino acids. V lost 5 bases to trimming and J lost 5 bases; unmatched junction nucleotides: 5. CDR3 in DNA: TGTGCCAGCAGCCCCGGACAGGAATATGGCTACACCTTC. This sequence encodes CASSPGQEYGYTF.

The chain couples TRBV4-1 to TRBJ1-2; D possibly corresponds to TRBD1 (5 bases). This CDR3 comprises 17 residues. Germline assignment: CDR1 MGHRA and CDR2 YSYEKL. With 0 bases removed from V and 4 bases from J, the gap between germline ends came to 18 bases. The CDR3 bases are TGCGCCAGCAGCCAAGATGCAGAGGACACGGAGATCTATGGCTACACCTTC. Translating gives CASSQDAEDTEIYGYTF.

The chain carries TRBV6-6 and TRBJ2-7, with no clear D. V gave up 4 bases and J gave up 1 base, with 5 bases separating them. The germline gives CDR1 MNHNY, CDR2 SVGAGI (reference sequence). This CDR3 has 12 residues. CDR3 in amino acids: CASSLQSYEQYF. The CDR3 DNA sequence: TGTGCCAGCAGTTTACAATCCTACGAGCAGTACTTC.

J is TRBJ2-5 and V is TRBV28, with 8 nucleotides matching TRBD1. CDR3 length equals 14 residues. V dropped 6 bases and J dropped 7; count of bases not matched to a gene: 10. Germline loops: CDR1 MDHEN, CDR2 SYDVKM. CDR3 in DNA: TGTGCCAGCAGCCGCAGACAGGGGCGTGGGACCCAGTACTTC. Protein product: CASSRRQGRGTQYF.

The chain recombines TRBV18 with TRBJ2-5, with no clear D. The germline V and J ends were trimmed by 8 bases and 2 bases, with 9 bases remaining between them. The germline gives CDR1 KGHSH, CDR2 LQKENI. The CDR3 is 12 residues long. CDR3 DNA: TGTGCCAGCGGCCCGGTACAAGAGACCCAGTACTTC. Encoded protein: CASGPVQETQYF.

This chain connects TRBV11-3 to TRBJ2-5; no definite D call. CDR3 length equals 15 residues. Trimming left V 5 bases short and J 2 bases short, with 15 bases between. CDR1 is SGHNT, CDR2 YENEEA, per germline. CDR3 in DNA: TGTGCCAGCAGCCTCGGCCCCTTGCTACAAGAGACCCAGTACTTC. Translated, it gives CASSLGPLLQETQYF.

This clone was counted only a few times. V gene TRBV5-4 combines with J gene TRBJ2-5, with 11 nucleotides matching TRBD2. V was clipped by 2 bases and J by 3 bases; unmatched bases: 0. There are 14 residues in the CDR3. The germline gives CDR1 SGHNT, CDR2 YYREEE (reference sequence). Here the CDR3 reads CASSFSGGEETQYF. The CDR3 DNA is TGTGCCAGCAGCTTTAGCGGGGGGGAAGAGACCCAGTACTTC.

The gene calls are TRBV28 and TRBJ2-5, with 8 bases lining up with TRBD2. Germline lookup yields CDR1 MDHEN and CDR2 SYDVKM. The length of the CDR3 is 14 residues. Trimming cost V 2 bases and J 4 bases; bases outside gene matches: 3. CDR3 region: CASSLRGGLETQYF. Here the CDR3 DNA reads TGTGCCAGCAGTTTACGGGGGGGCCTAGAGACCCAGTACTTC.

This chain links TRBV2 with TRBJ1-5; D possibly corresponds to TRBD1 (6 bases). Germline values: CDR1 SNHLY, CDR2 FYNNEI. Between the trimmed V and J ends, which lost 1 base and 4 bases, there was a span of 8 bases. CDR3 length: 14 amino acids. In DNA form, the CDR3 reads TGTGCCAGCAGTGAAGGTACAGGGAATCAGCCCCAGCATTTT. Encoded protein: CASSEGTGNQPQHF.

V gene TRBV27 combines with J gene TRBJ1-5; D is possibly TRBD1 (6 bases). The V and J ends lost 4 bases and 7 bases respectively, with 17 bases between them. The length of the CDR3 is 15 residues. The germline V gene encodes CDR1 MNHEY and CDR2 SMNVEV (reference sequence). CDR3 residues: CASSSLQGTGQPQHF. The CDR3 DNA is TGTGCCAGCAGTTCACTTCAGGGGACCGGGCAGCCCCAGCATTTT.

This clone appeared once. CDR3 amino acids: CASSLTGTTTEQFF. Written as DNA, the CDR3 is TGCGCCAGCAGCTTGACCGGGACCACAACGGAGCAGTTCTTC. This sequence joins TRBV5-1 and TRBJ2-1; either TRBD1 or TRBD2 may supply D (5 bases each). This CDR3 contains 14 residues. Germline V gene data show CDR1 as SGHRS and CDR2 as YFSETQ. V lost 1 base to trimming and J lost 10 bases, with 15 bases between them.

The chain carries TRBV25-1 and TRBJ1-4; tentative D call: TRBD1 (6 bases). With 1 base removed from V and 7 bases from J, the gap between germline ends came to 13 bases. This CDR3 is 15 amino acids long. The germline V gene encodes CDR1 MGHDK and CDR2 SYGVNS. The CDR3 nucleotides are TGTGCCAGCAGTGAATCGTCACAGGGAGGTGAAAAACTGTTTTTT. Translated: CASSESSQGGEKLFF.

The chain recombines TRBV2 with TRBJ1-2; 7 bases are a match to TRBD1. V gave up 2 bases and J gave up 4 bases; unmatched junction bases: 7. The CDR3 contains 15 residues. Looked up from germline, CDR1 is SNHLY and CDR2 is FYNNEI. This chain's CDR3 is CASSENRGFGYGYTF. CDR3 DNA sequence: TGTGCCAGCAGTGAAAACAGGGGCTTTGGCTATGGCTACACCTTC.

This CDR3 is CASYRDRPGEKLFF. CDR3 in DNA: TGTGCCAGCTACCGGGACCGACCGGGTGAAAAACTGTTTTTT. The V and J genes are TRBV19 and TRBJ1-4, with a possible D match to TRBD1 (5 bases). The germline V and J ends were trimmed by 9 bases and 7 bases, with 18 bases remaining between them. This CDR3 is built from 14 residues. Looked up from germline, CDR1 is LNHDA and CDR2 is SQIVND (reference sequence).

The chain is built from TRBV5-1 and TRBJ2-3, with D possibly being TRBD2 (5 bases). CDR1 is SGHRS and CDR2 is YFSETQ in the germline V gene. This CDR3 has 16 residues. V lost 1 base to trimming and J lost 1 base, with 13 bases between them. CDR3: CASSLNTGIRTDTQYF. As DNA, the CDR3 is TGCGCCAGCAGCTTGAATACGGGGATTCGCACAGATACGCAGTATTTT.

The V call is TRBV9, the J call TRBJ2-3, with TRBD2 as a possible D gene (6 bases). V lost 4 bases, J lost 4 bases, and 13 bases lay in between. This CDR3 is 14 amino acids long. CDR1 is SGDLS, CDR2 YYNGEE, per germline. CDR3 residues: CASSFRGSPDTQYF. The CDR3, as DNA: TGTGCCAGCAGCTTCCGGGGGAGCCCAGATACGCAGTATTTT. Full variable domain (missing parts from reference TRBV9 and TRBJ2-3): DSGVTQTPKHLITATGQRVTLRCSPRSGDLSVYWYQQSLDQGLQFLIQYYNGEERAKGNILERFSAQQFPDLHSELNLSSLELGDSALYFCASSFRGSPDTQYFGPGTRLTVL.

As to this clone: Different DNA sequences within this sample yield the same CDR3. The CDR3 spells CASSSQGRGEQYF. The CDR3 DNA reads as TGTGCCAGTAGCTCGCAGGGGAGGGGCGAGCAGTACTTC. The rearrangement links TRBV19 to TRBJ2-7; D perhaps matches TRBD2 (7 bases). The CDR3 totals 13 residues. V was pared by 6 bases and J by 6 bases, with 15 bases between. Germline V lookup: CDR1 LNHDA, CDR2 SQIVND (reference sequence).